These 14 T cell receptor beta chains were all obtained from the same sample, sequenced in a study of T cell responses to AZD1222 COVID-19 vaccine. Clones were read by immunoSEQ multiplex PCR, and TCRdb kept only the in-frame ones, dropping some. Of about 120,000 clones in the sample, approximately 85% were seen once. The material was peripheral blood, obtained on day 0 of AZD1222 vaccination. Receptor source: an adult in good health.

V usage is TRBV6-5 and J usage is TRBJ1-2; D uncertain. The ends were cut back, 8 bases at V and 2 bases at J, with 6 bases in the middle. CDR1 MNHEY and CDR2 SVGAGI come from the germline V gene. The CDR3 is 11 amino acids. This chain's CDR3 is CASYVNYGYTF. CDR3 coding DNA: TGTGCCAGCTACGTCAACTATGGCTACACCTTC.

This clone was picked up a small number of times. At one of its ends the junction is not consistent with the germline gene, which may arise from a read error. V usage is TRBV6-2 or TRBV6-3 and J usage is TRBJ2-7, with TRBD2 matching over 8 bases. This CDR3 is 15 amino acids long. Germline V gives CDR1 MNHEY, CDR2 SVGEGT. CDR3 coding DNA: TGTGCCAGCAGGTACTCCGGGCGGGGGGTCTACGAGCAGTACTTC. This sequence encodes CASRYSGRGVYEQYF.

Remarks on this clone: In the same sample, other DNA sequences code for this CDR3. The chain has TRBV12-3 or TRBV12-4 and TRBJ2-7; no reliable D call. V was clipped by 5 bases and J by 4 bases, with 6 bases between them. The CDR3 length is 11 residues. CDR3 bases: TGTGCCAGCAGTGCCTTATACGAGCAGTACTTC. Its translation is CASSALYEQYF.

CDR3 protein: CASSLTLNTEAFF. CDR3 nucleotides: TGTGCCAGCAGCTTAACGTTGAACACTGAAGCTTTCTTT. The chain links TRBV7-3 to TRBJ1-1; the D is unclear. The germline V gene encodes CDR1 SGHTA and CDR2 FQGTGA. The CDR3 consists of 13 residues. V gave up 0 bases and J gave up 0 bases, with 2 bases separating them.

The chain joins TRBV5-1 to TRBJ1-4, with D unresolved. The V end lost 2 bases, the J end lost 7 bases, and 9 bases lay between the germline ends. CDR1 is SGHRS, CDR2 YFSETQ, per germline. The CDR3 has 13 amino acids. CDR3 sequence (DNA): TGCGCCAGCAGCTTAGGGATTGGTGAAAAACTGTTTTTT. Protein: CASSLGIGEKLFF.

This clone was counted between two and nine times. The chain employs TRBV27 and TRBJ2-3; D may be TRBD1 (5 bases). V lost 8 bases and J lost 1, with 13 bases in between. There are 14 residues in the CDR3. CDR1 and CDR2 from the germline V gene are MNHEY and SMNVEV (reference sequence). CDR3 sequence (DNA): TGTGCCAGCTCGCAGGGATGGGGCACAGATACGCAGTATTTT. Translation gives CASSQGWGTDTQYF.

This sequence joins TRBV3-1 (or the pseudogene TRBV3-2) and TRBJ2-7, with D perhaps matching TRBD2 (5 bases). Germline values: CDR1 LGHDT, CDR2 YNNKEL (reference sequence). The V end lost 1 base, the J end lost 12 bases, and 13 bases lay between the germline ends. This CDR3 has 12 amino acids. For the CDR3, the DNA is TGTGCCAGCAGCCAAGGAAAGGGAGATTGGTACTTC. Protein: CASSQGKGDWYF.

As regards this clone: This CDR3 is also generated by other DNA sequences in the sample. J is TRBJ1-5 and V is TRBV4-3; D remains unclear. Trimming took 1 base from V and 4 from J, leaving 5 bases between them. The CDR3 has 13 amino acids. Germline CDR1 and CDR2: LGHNA and YSLEER. The CDR3 nucleotides read TGCGCCAGCAGCCAAGGGAATAATCAGCCCCAGCATTTT. This sequence encodes CASSQGNNQPQHF.

This rearrangement joins TRBV5-1 to TRBJ1-4, with D perhaps matching TRBD1 (5 bases). The CDR3 is 15 amino acids. The V and J ends lost 5 bases and 0 bases respectively, with 11 bases between them. The germline V gene encodes CDR1 SGHRS and CDR2 YFSETQ. CDR3 in DNA: TGCGCCAGCAGAACGGACACCGCAACTAATGAAAAACTGTTTTTT. This sequence encodes CASRTDTATNEKLFF.

The chain links TRBV5-1 to TRBJ2-6, with 7 bases matching TRBD1. V was clipped by 4 bases and J by 0 bases; unmatched bases: 10. This CDR3 contains 18 residues. Germline loops: CDR1 SGHRS, CDR2 YFSETQ. The CDR3 DNA sequence: TGCGCCAGCAGCAGGCGAGGGGACAGCCCCTCTGGGGCCAACGTCCTGACTTTC. It encodes CASSRRGDSPSGANVLTF.

This chain connects TRBV5-1 to TRBJ2-7; D is perhaps TRBD1 (8 bases). V lost 0 bases, J lost 1 base, and 20 bases lay in between. Germline V CDR1 and CDR2: SGHRS, YFSETQ. CDR3 size: 18 residues. The CDR3: CASSLGQGFAGVSYEQYF. Written as DNA, the CDR3 is TGCGCCAGCAGCTTGGGACAGGGGTTCGCGGGGGTATCCTACGAGCAGTACTTC.

This chain connects TRBV30 to TRBJ1-5; perhaps TRBD1 as D (5 bases). The CDR3 covers 15 residues. Between the trimmed V and J ends, which lost 0 bases and 3 bases, there was a span of 12 bases. CDR1 is GTSNPN and CDR2 is SVGIG in the germline V gene (reference sequence). The CDR3 here is CAWSVAAGHNQPQHF. The CDR3 DNA reads as TGTGCCTGGAGTGTAGCGGCAGGACACAATCAGCCCCAGCATTTT.

The chain combines TRBV6-5 with TRBJ1-5; perhaps TRBD1 as D (5 bases). Germline V gene lookup returns CDR1 MNHEY and CDR2 SVGAGI. This CDR3 is 16 amino acids long. V shed 2 bases and J shed 4 bases, with 15 bases lying between them. The CDR3, as DNA: TGTGCCAGCAGTTACCTGGGACGGGATTTTAATCAGCCCCAGCATTTT. This encodes CASSYLGRDFNQPQHF.

This clone was counted a single time. The chain has TRBV5-6 and TRBJ1-2; weak D call: TRBD1 (5 bases). Trimming shortened V by 0 bases and J by 4 bases, and 19 bases separated the two germline ends. This CDR3 spans 17 amino acids. Germline-derived CDR1 and CDR2 are SGHDT and YYEEEE. Written as DNA, the CDR3 is TGTGCCAGCAGCTTGGGTGGTATGGGGGTATCGTTCTATGGCTACACCTTC. This translates into CASSLGGMGVSFYGYTF.